The sequence of this TCR beta chain was determined in a study of T-cell reconstitution after alpha-beta-depleted transplantation in children. For TCRbeta, the library was prepared with unique molecular identifiers. TCRdb reprocessed the PCR reads via MiXCR and lists one record per CDR3 protein. The sample contains 350,000 to 400,000 distinct CDR3 sequences, about an eighth of which appear only once. This CDR3 is built from 13 residues. V was pared by 6 bases and J by 7 bases, with 6 bases of the junction left unmatched. This material consisted of PBMCs, taken from the stem cell graft. This sequence originates from a human donor who donated a stem cell graft to a child with Fanconi anemia. The chain employs TRBV12-3 or TRBV12-4 and TRBJ2-1; 7 nucleotides match TRBD1. CDR3 DNA sequence: TGTGCCAGCAGCCGCTTACAGGGGAATGAGCAGTTCTTC. Translating it yields CASSRLQGNEQFF.